A single sample gave rise to the 31 T cell receptor beta chains below, sequenced in a study of T cells in Graves' hyperthyroidism and ophthalmopathy. There were TCR beta CDR3 regions amplified from RNA transcripts. Researchers ran a first-round RT-PCR on the TCR CDR3 using the HTBI primer set. TCRdb re-called the multiplex PCR reads through MiXCR, storing one row per CDR3 protein. Among 300,000 to 350,000 distinct CDR3 sequences listed, over 11% were seen once. Source material: blood. These receptors came from a woman between 25 and 40 years old with Graves' hyperthyroidism.

This rearrangement joins TRBV7-8 to TRBJ1-1; a weak D match, TRBD1 (5 bases). Trimming stripped 5 bases from V and 6 bases from J, with 19 bases between. CDR1 is SGHVS and CDR2 is FQNEAQ in the germline V gene. The CDR3 spans 15 residues. CDR3 in amino acids: CASSPEAGMTSEAFF. CDR3 nucleotide sequence: TGTGCCAGCAGCCCAGAGGCAGGGATGACCTCTGAAGCTTTCTTT.

This clonotype was seen repeatedly, ten times or more. The V gene is TRBV28, the J gene TRBJ1-5, with TRBD1 matching over 8 bases. CDR1 and CDR2 (germline): MDHEN, SYDVKM. After removal of 6 bases from V and 6 bases from J, the junction contained 10 bases not matched to a gene. The CDR3 sequence is 15 residues long. In nucleotides, the CDR3 is TGTGCCAGCAGGAATCAGGGGGCAAAGGGTCAGCCCCAGCATTTT. It yields the protein CASRNQGAKGQPQHF.

This chain joins TRBV20-1 and TRBJ2-1; D possibly corresponds to TRBD1 (5 bases). The CDR3 spans 11 residues. The V gene lost 4 bases and the J gene lost 15 bases, with 16 bases spanning the gap. Germline CDR1 is DFQATT and CDR2 is SNEGSKA (reference sequence). CDR3 protein: CSAKRQSERFF. DNA for the CDR3: TGCAGTGCTAAAAGACAGTCCGAACGGTTCTTC.

V and J are TRBV19 and TRBJ1-1; D ambiguous. Germline assignment: CDR1 LNHDA and CDR2 SQIVND (reference sequence). Trimming took off 1 base at V and 1 base at J, with 7 bases between the two ends. The CDR3 consists of 14 residues. The CDR3 here is CASSIVSENTEAFF. In nucleotides, the CDR3 is TGTGCCAGTAGTATAGTTTCAGAGAACACTGAAGCTTTCTTT.

This clonotype was detected only a few times. The chain combines TRBV29-1 with TRBJ1-2; 11 bases fit TRBD1. The CDR3 runs 13 residues. The J segment lost 5 bases and the V segment lost 7 bases, leaving 6 bases of the junction unmatched. Germline CDR1 is SQVTM and CDR2 is ANQGSEA. Here the CDR3 DNA reads TGCAGCGCCGGGACAGGGGGGGGATATGGCTACACCTTC. This encodes CSAGTGGGYGYTF.

This clonotype has ten or more counts. The rearrangement joins TRBV28 to TRBJ2-3, with 8 bases that match TRBD1. Germline trimming cut 5 bases from V and 3 bases from J; bases unmatched to any gene: 4. The CDR3 is made up of 14 amino acids. Germline V gives CDR1 MDHEN, CDR2 SYDVKM. The CDR3 sequence: CASSGQGGTDTQYF. CDR3 bases: TGTGCCAGCAGTGGACAGGGTGGGACAGATACGCAGTATTTT.

The V and J genes are TRBV9 and TRBJ1-1, with D tentatively TRBD1 (5 bases). The CDR3 length is 15 residues. Germline assignment: CDR1 SGDLS and CDR2 YYNGEE. Trimming took off 0 bases at V and 5 bases at J, with 14 bases between the two ends. The CDR3, as DNA: TGTGCCAGCAGCGTAGATCCCAGGGTAGAGACTGAAGCTTTCTTT. Translating gives CASSVDPRVETEAFF. The full variable domain, in which reference TRBV9 and TRBJ1-1 provide the parts outside the CDR3, is DSGVTQTPKHLITATGQRVTLRCSPRSGDLSVYWYQQSLDQGLQFLIQYYNGEERAKGNILERFSAQQFPDLHSELNLSSLELGDSALYFCASSVDPRVETEAFFGQGTRLTVV.

This clonotype appeared many times. A single base separates this from a much larger clone, so it may be a read error. The V call is TRBV27, the J call TRBJ2-7; D could derive from TRBD1 or TRBD2 (5 bases each). This CDR3 spans 13 amino acids. Germline lookup yields CDR1 MNHEY and CDR2 SMNVEV (reference sequence). The germline V and J ends were trimmed by 5 bases and 2 bases, with 10 bases remaining between them. The CDR3 DNA reads as TGTGCCAGCAGTCGGGACGGAACCTACGAGCAGTACTTC. Its protein is CASSRDGTYEQYF.

The table lists this clonotype with a few counts. The chain has TRBV24-1 and TRBJ1-3; a possible D gene is TRBD1 (5 bases). Germline assignment: CDR1 KGHDR and CDR2 SFDVKD. Trimming took 3 bases from V and 0 from J, leaving 8 bases between them. This CDR3 has 15 amino acids. This CDR3 reads CATSDPGTSGNTIYF. The CDR3 DNA reads TGTGCCACCAGTGATCCCGGGACCTCTGGAAACACCATATATTTT.

Ten or more counts support this clonotype. The chain is built from TRBV2 and TRBJ2-1; the D is unclear. Germline V gives CDR1 SNHLY, CDR2 FYNNEI. The CDR3 extends over 15 amino acids. V shed 5 bases and J shed 8 bases, with 19 bases lying between them. As DNA, the CDR3 is TGTGCCAGCAGTTTGGGTCTACCCCCTTTGGATGAGCAGTTCTTC. Translated, it gives CASSLGLPPLDEQFF. The whole variable domain, remainder taken from reference TRBV2 and TRBJ2-1, is EPEVTQTPSHQVTQMGQEVILRCVPISNHLYFYWYRQILGQKVEFLVSFYNNEISEKSEIFDDQFSVERPDGSNFTLKIRSTKLEDSAMYFCASSLGLPPLDEQFFGPGTRLTVL.

The chain links TRBV6-1 to TRBJ1-1; 8 positions match TRBD1. The CDR3 is made up of 15 amino acids. CDR1 is MNHNS and CDR2 is SASEGT in the germline V gene. The V and J ends lost 6 bases and 3 bases, in that order; junction bases with no gene match: 9. The CDR3 DNA reads TGTGCCAGCAGGACTCAGGGGGCTGTGGACACTGAAGCTTTCTTT. Amino acid sequence: CASRTQGAVDTEAFF.

This clonotype was seen only a few times. The chain carries TRBV11-2 and TRBJ2-7, with TRBD2 identical over 13 bases. Germline CDR1 SGHAT, CDR2 FQNNGV. With 5 bases clipped from V and 3 bases from J, the junction kept 4 bases outside the gene matches. The CDR3 runs to 15 residues. CDR3 coding DNA: TGTGCCAGCAGCATGGGACTAGCGGGAATCTACGAGCAGTACTTC. It specifies CASSMGLAGIYEQYF.

The chain carries TRBV29-1 and TRBJ2-5; 9 bases map to TRBD2. Trimming removed 7 bases from V and 4 bases from J; junction bases left unmatched: 7. CDR3 length: 13 amino acids. From germline, CDR1 is SQVTM and CDR2 ANQGSEA. The CDR3 coding sequence is TGCAGCGGTTACTCAGCGGGAGGAGAGACCCAGTACTTC. Translated, it gives CSGYSAGGETQYF.

This clonotype has a count of ten or more. This sequence joins TRBV7-9 and TRBJ2-7, with 7 bases identical to TRBD2. Germline assignment: CDR1 SEHNR and CDR2 FQNEAQ (reference sequence). Trimming removed 1 base from V and 2 bases from J; junction bases left unmatched: 2. This CDR3 has 14 amino acids. This CDR3 is CASSLGGGPYEQYF. In DNA form, the CDR3 reads TGTGCCAGCAGCTTAGGGGGAGGGCCCTACGAGCAGTACTTC.

The chain carries TRBV2 and TRBJ2-2; D uncertain. V was cut by 6 bases and J by 3 bases, with 8 bases left in between. Germline CDR1 is SNHLY and CDR2 is FYNNEI. The CDR3 runs to 13 residues. CDR3 sequence: CASSGAHTGELFF. Here the CDR3 DNA reads TGTGCCAGCAGCGGAGCTCACACCGGGGAGCTGTTTTTT.

This clonotype was picked up many times. The chain employs TRBV10-2 and TRBJ2-5; no reliable D call. CDR3 length: 12 amino acids. V was shortened by 2 bases and J by 4 bases, with 5 bases between the two germline ends. Germline lookup yields CDR1 WSHSY and CDR2 SAAADI. The CDR3, as DNA: TGCGCCAGCAGTGAGACCATAGAGACCCAGTACTTC. Translation gives CASSETIETQYF.

This clonotype occurred many times. The chain recombines TRBV6-1 with TRBJ2-7; the match to TRBD2 covers 7 bases. Trimming took 4 bases from V and 7 from J; bases not matched to a gene: 7. Germline values: CDR1 MNHNS, CDR2 SASEGT. This CDR3 region has 13 residues. Here the CDR3 reads CASSGAGEREQYF. CDR3 nucleotide sequence: TGTGCCAGCAGTGGCGCGGGGGAGAGGGAGCAGTACTTC.

Ten or more counts support this clonotype. The gene calls are TRBV15 and TRBJ2-2; no reliable D call. V lost 0 bases and J lost 2, with 7 bases in between. The CDR3 spans 15 residues. Germline V lookup: CDR1 LNHNV, CDR2 YYDKDF (reference sequence). The CDR3 DNA is TGTGCCACCAGCAGAGATATACGAAACACCGGGGAGCTGTTTTTT. It yields the protein CATSRDIRNTGELFF.

In its sample, this clonotype was seen many times. The V call is TRBV20-1, the J call TRBJ2-4; the match to TRBD2 covers 14 bases. This CDR3 region has 18 residues. The ends lost 0 bases at V and 6 bases at J; junction bases unmatched: 10. Germline V gene data show CDR1 as DFQATT and CDR2 as SNEGSKA (reference sequence). As DNA, the CDR3 is TGCAGTGCTAGAGATCCGGGACTAGCGGGAGTATGGGGAAACATTCAGTACTTC. Protein product: CSARDPGLAGVWGNIQYF.

The chain is built from TRBV7-3 and TRBJ2-3, with D possibly matching TRBD2 (6 bases). Trimming removed 8 bases from V and 1 base from J, with 13 bases in between. The CDR3 covers 14 residues. CDR1 and CDR2 (germline): SGHTA, FQGTGA. This CDR3 is CASGGRPGTDTQYF. DNA for the CDR3: TGTGCCAGCGGGGGGAGGCCTGGCACAGATACGCAGTATTTT. Using reference TRBV7-3 and TRBJ2-3 for the parts outside the CDR3, the full variable domain is GAGVSQTPSNKVTEKGKYVELRCDPISGHTALYWYRQSLGQGPEFLIYFQGTGAADDSGLPNDRFFAVRPEGSVSTLKIQRTERGDSAVYLCASGGRPGTDTQYFGPGTRLTVL.

In this sample, this clonotype turned up many times. V is TRBV20-1 and J is TRBJ2-5, with 8 bases fitting TRBD2. Trimming cost V 3 bases and J 3 bases; bases outside gene matches: 9. The CDR3 contains 15 residues. CDR1 DFQATT and CDR2 SNEGSKA come from the germline V gene (reference sequence). As DNA, the CDR3 is TGCAGTGCTAGGGACAGCGGGAGAACAAAAGAGACCCAGTACTTC. This encodes CSARDSGRTKETQYF.

This clonotype was seen at least ten times. The genes are TRBV9 and TRBJ2-7; 9 positions agree with TRBD2. The J segment lost 0 bases and the V segment lost 4 bases, leaving 8 bases of the junction unmatched. The CDR3 has 16 amino acids. Germline V gene data show CDR1 as SGDLS and CDR2 as YYNGEE. The CDR3 region has the DNA TGTGCCAGCAGCCCCTATAGCGGGGGAAGCTCCTACGAGCAGTACTTC. Translation gives CASSPYSGGSSYEQYF.

This clonotype showed up many times. V is TRBV7-2 and J is TRBJ2-7, with TRBD2 identical over 9 bases. This CDR3 has 14 residues. Per germline, CDR1 SGHTA and CDR2 FQGNSA. V trimming: 5 bases; J trimming: 7 bases; junction bases outside the gene matches: 9. CDR3 sequence (DNA): TGTGCCAGCAGCCCTTTAGCGGGAGTAGAGGAGCAGTACTTC. Translated: CASSPLAGVEEQYF.

The table lists this clonotype with many counts. The chain combines TRBV28 with TRBJ2-1, with 12 nucleotides matching TRBD1. Trimming took 4 bases from V and 7 from J; bases not matched to a gene: 5. The germline V gene encodes CDR1 MDHEN and CDR2 SYDVKM. The CDR3 spans 15 residues. CDR3: CASSSGTGGGNEQFF. CDR3 coding DNA: TGTGCCAGCAGTTCCGGGACAGGGGGCGGGAATGAGCAGTTCTTC.

This clonotype was picked up many times. V gene TRBV28 combines with J gene TRBJ2-7; D is perhaps TRBD2 (6 bases). The CDR3 has 13 amino acids. With 3 bases removed from V and 5 bases from J, the gap between germline ends came to 11 bases. Germline V gives CDR1 MDHEN, CDR2 SYDVKM. Here the CDR3 DNA reads TGTGCCAGCAGTTTTTTAGGAGGGGACGAGCAGTACTTC. Its protein product is CASSFLGGDEQYF.

The genes are TRBV13 and TRBJ1-3, with 8 positions matching TRBD1. Unmatched junction bases numbered 8, after V lost 4 bases and J lost 0 bases. CDR1 PRHDT and CDR2 FYEKMQ come from the germline V gene (reference sequence). This CDR3 region has 17 residues. The CDR3 DNA reads as TGTGCCAGCAGCTATAGGACAGGGATACACTCTGGAAACACCATATATTTT. This sequence encodes CASSYRTGIHSGNTIYF.

This clonotype was detected only a few times. The chain employs TRBV5-1 and TRBJ2-7; D not resolved. Trimming removed 4 bases from V and 6 bases from J, with 17 bases in between. CDR1 SGHRS and CDR2 YFSETQ come from the germline V gene. The CDR3 contains 14 residues. This chain's CDR3 is CASSMWSDVGEQYF. CDR3 DNA sequence: TGCGCCAGCAGCATGTGGTCCGACGTGGGCGAGCAGTACTTC.

V is TRBV19 and J is TRBJ1-1; 12 nucleotides agree with TRBD1. Per germline, CDR1 LNHDA and CDR2 SQIVND (reference sequence). The CDR3 consists of 16 residues. V shed 3 bases and J 1 base; nucleotides not matched to a gene: 3. CDR3 sequence (DNA): TGTGCCAGTAGTATCGGGACAGGGGGCCAGAACACTGAAGCTTTCTTT. It encodes CASSIGTGGQNTEAFF. The full variable domain, with the rest looked up from reference TRBV19 and TRBJ1-1, is DGGITQSPKYLFRKEGQNVTLSCEQNLNHDAMYWYRQDPGQGLRLIYYSQIVNDFQKGDIAEGYSVSREKKESFPLTVTSAQKNPTAFYLCASSIGTGGQNTEAFFGQGTRLTVV.

This clonotype was counted only a few times. The chain combines TRBV7-2 with TRBJ2-3; 15 positions agree with TRBD2. Trimming cost V 5 bases and J 0 bases; bases outside gene matches: 12. The CDR3 covers 20 residues. CDR1 is SGHTA and CDR2 is FQGNSA in the germline V gene. The CDR3 region has the DNA TGTGCCAGCAGCCCCTGGGGACTAGCGGGAGGTTATACTAGCACAGATACGCAGTATTTT. Amino acid sequence: CASSPWGLAGGYTSTDTQYF.

This clonotype has a handful of counts. V is TRBV12-3 or TRBV12-4 and J is TRBJ2-1; D is unresolved. The CDR3 runs to 14 residues. The V gene lost 3 bases and the J gene lost 6 bases, with 12 bases spanning the gap. The CDR3 sequence is CASSFLDKFNEQFF. CDR3 DNA sequence: TGTGCCAGCAGTTTCCTCGACAAGTTCAATGAGCAGTTCTTC.

This clonotype appeared many times. The chain uses TRBV7-2 and TRBJ2-7, with D perhaps TRBD1 or TRBD2 (5 bases each). Trimming left V 4 bases short and J 5 bases short, with 15 bases between. CDR1 SGHTA and CDR2 FQGNSA come from the germline V gene. This CDR3 spans 14 amino acids. The CDR3 is CASSWAGTSDEQYF. In nucleotides, the CDR3 is TGTGCCAGCAGCTGGGCCGGGACGTCGGACGAGCAGTACTTC.